The clone carrying this TCR beta chain showed up many times. As yet, its antigen is unknown. The CDR3 loop spans 13 amino acids. Germline V CDR1 and CDR2: SNHLY, FYNNEI. Trimming removed 8 bases at V and 3 bases at J, with 14 bases between. The sample comes from a study of regulatory T cells in long-lasting Graves disease. Study conclusions and caveats: TRBV28, TRBJ1-2 and TRBJ2-5 emerged as the favored segments in persistent disease. The analysis examined peripheral blood only and excluded thyroid tissue. TCR diversity was lower in persistent Graves' patients (versus newly diagnosed ones).

Specified time point: persistent/refractory GD, antithyroid drugs over 5 years with positive TRAb. The TCR library was made from RNA extracted from PBMCs. With EDTA tubes as the receptacles, approximately 10 milliliters of peripheral blood were drawn. With iRepertoire HTBI primers and Arm-PCR of CDR3 regions, TCR beta libraries were built. One entry per CDR3 protein, called by TCRdb with MiXCR from the multiplex PCR reads. The data hold a few hundred thousand distinct CDR3 sequences, with approximately 25% observed a single time. This TCR came from a woman aged 40 to 49 with Graves disease. V is TRBV2 and J is TRBJ2-7; D could derive from TRBD1 or TRBD2 (5 bases each). The specimen was peripheral blood mononuclear cells (PBMCs), collected when the disease was refractory, from a patient treated with antithyroid drugs. The CDR3 sequence is CASRDGNLYEQYF. CDR3 nucleotide sequence: TGTGCCAGCCGGGACGGGAATCTCTACGAGCAGTACTTC.